Shown below are 3 T cell receptor beta chains from a single sample sequenced in a study of shared clonotypes between healthy human individuals. TCRdb's copy holds only in-frame clones and misses some; the assay was immunoSEQ multiplex PCR. The table lists hundreds of thousands of clones, about 74% of them singletons, with 12% in the top ten. Sequencing input: PBMCs. The receptors originated from a woman between 40 and 55 years old in good health. Some clones in this sample may be carry-over from other donors' samples.

The chain couples TRBV28 to TRBJ2-3, with 7 positions matching TRBD1. Germline values: CDR1 MDHEN, CDR2 SYDVKM. Losses at the gene ends were 5 bases for V and 1 base for J; bases not matched to a gene: 6. The CDR3 extends over 15 amino acids. CDR3 loop: CASSPPDRRTDTQYF. In DNA, the CDR3 is TGTGCCAGCAGTCCGCCGGACAGGCGCACAGATACGCAGTATTTT.

A word on this clone: A single base separates this from a much larger clone, so it may be a read error. Other DNA sequences in the same sample also yield this CDR3. The chain recombines TRBV18 with TRBJ1-1; perhaps TRBD1 as D (6 bases). CDR1 and CDR2 from the germline V gene are KGHSH and LQKENI. Trimming stripped 1 base from V and 4 bases from J, with 13 bases between. The CDR3 has 15 residues. CDR3 sequence: CASSPRAGEGTEAFF. In DNA, the CDR3 is TGTGCCAGCTCACCACGTGCAGGGGAAGGCACTGAAGCTTTCTTT.

The CDR3 protein is CASSQMWGPPDQNQPQHF. In DNA form, the CDR3 reads TGCGCCAGCAGCCAAATGTGGGGGCCTCCGGACCAGAATCAGCCCCAGCATTTT. This chain uses TRBV4-1 with TRBJ1-5; D may be TRBD1 (6 bases). Germline V gene data show CDR1 as MGHRA and CDR2 as YSYEKL. V was trimmed by 2 bases and J by 4 bases, leaving 21 bases between them. CDR3 length: 18 amino acids.